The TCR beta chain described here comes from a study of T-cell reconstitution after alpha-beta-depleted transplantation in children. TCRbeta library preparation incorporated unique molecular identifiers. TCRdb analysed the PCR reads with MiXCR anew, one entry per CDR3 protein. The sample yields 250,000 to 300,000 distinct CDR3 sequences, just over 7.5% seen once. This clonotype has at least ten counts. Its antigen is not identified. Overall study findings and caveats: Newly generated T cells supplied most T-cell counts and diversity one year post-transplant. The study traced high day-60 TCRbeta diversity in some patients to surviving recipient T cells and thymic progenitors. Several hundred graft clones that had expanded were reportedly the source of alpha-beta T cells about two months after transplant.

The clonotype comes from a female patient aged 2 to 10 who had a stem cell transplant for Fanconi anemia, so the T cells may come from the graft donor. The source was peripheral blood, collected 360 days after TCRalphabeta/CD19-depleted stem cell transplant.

The CDR3 DNA reads TGCGCCAGCAGCTCGCTGAGGTACGGAGGGTCAGATACGCAGTATTTT. This codes for CASSSLRYGGSDTQYF. V usage is TRBV5-1 and J usage is TRBJ2-3; TRBD2 is a possible D gene (6 bases). The V gene's germline CDR1 is SGHRS and CDR2 YFSETQ. Trimming pared 3 bases from V and 4 bases from J, leaving 18 bases between. The length of the CDR3 is 16 residues.